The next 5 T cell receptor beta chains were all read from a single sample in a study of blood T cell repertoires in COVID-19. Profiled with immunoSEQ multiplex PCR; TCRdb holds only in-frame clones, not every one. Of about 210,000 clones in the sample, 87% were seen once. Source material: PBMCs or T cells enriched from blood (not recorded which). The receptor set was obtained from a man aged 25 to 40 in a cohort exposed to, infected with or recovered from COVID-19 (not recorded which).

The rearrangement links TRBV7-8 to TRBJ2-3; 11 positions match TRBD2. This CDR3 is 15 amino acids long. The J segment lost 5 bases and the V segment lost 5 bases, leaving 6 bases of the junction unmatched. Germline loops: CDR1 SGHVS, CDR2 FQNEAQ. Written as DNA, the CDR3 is TGTGCCAGCAGCGTACTAGCGGGAGTGGGAGATACGCAGTATTTT. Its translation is CASSVLAGVGDTQYF.

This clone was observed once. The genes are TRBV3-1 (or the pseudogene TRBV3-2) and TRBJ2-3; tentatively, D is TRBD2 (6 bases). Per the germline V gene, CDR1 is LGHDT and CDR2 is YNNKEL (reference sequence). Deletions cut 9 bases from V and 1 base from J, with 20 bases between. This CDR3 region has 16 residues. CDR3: CASSIGQCGGTDTQYF. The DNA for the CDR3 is TGTGCCAGTTCGATCGGACAATGCGGGGGCACAGATACGCAGTATTTT.

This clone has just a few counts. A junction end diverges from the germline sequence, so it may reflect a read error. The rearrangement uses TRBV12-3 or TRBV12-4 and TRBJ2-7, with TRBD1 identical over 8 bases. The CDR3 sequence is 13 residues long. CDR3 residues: CASSRTGTGLSGF. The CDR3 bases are TGTGCCAGCAGTCGCACCGGGACAGGCCTTTCGGGATTC.

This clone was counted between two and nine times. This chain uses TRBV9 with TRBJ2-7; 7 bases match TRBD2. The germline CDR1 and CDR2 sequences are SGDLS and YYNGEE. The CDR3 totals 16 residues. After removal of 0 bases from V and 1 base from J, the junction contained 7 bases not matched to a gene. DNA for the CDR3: TGTGCCAGCAGCGTAGGACCTAGCGGTGGATCCTACGAGCAGTACTTC. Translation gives CASSVGPSGGSYEQYF. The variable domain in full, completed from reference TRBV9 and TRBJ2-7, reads DSGVTQTPKHLITATGQRVTLRCSPRSGDLSVYWYQQSLDQGLQFLIQYYNGEERAKGNILERFSAQQFPDLHSELNLSSLELGDSALYFCASSVGPSGGSYEQYFGPGTRLTVT.

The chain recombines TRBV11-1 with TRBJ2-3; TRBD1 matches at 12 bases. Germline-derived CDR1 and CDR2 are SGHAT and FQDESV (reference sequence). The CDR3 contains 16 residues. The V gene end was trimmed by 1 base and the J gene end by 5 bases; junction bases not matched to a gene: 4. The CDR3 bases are TGTGCCAGCAGCTTAGTGGGGACAGGGGGCAGAGATACGCAGTATTTT. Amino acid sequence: CASSLVGTGGRDTQYF.